This T cell receptor (beta chain) was observed in a study of T cell responses to AZD1222 COVID-19 vaccine (dated by TCRdb to about 2021). With respect to the entire study: TCR sequencing was performed for 230 to 250 trial participants, of whom around 200 were given two doses of AZD1222 and roughly 25 were given two doses of MenACWY control vaccine. Trial participants were enrolled into age subgroups of 18-55, 56-69 and 70-plus years, which contained about 150, 28 and 57 TCR-sequenced participants, respectively.

The time point label here, explained by the study, means: about 28 days (+/-7) after the second vaccine dose. AZD1222 recipients given second doses at about 4 weeks or at about 12 weeks were pooled, since spike-specific TCR depth and breadth were not found to differ between the two schedules. The vaccinee samples were drawn from two UK trials, COV001 and COV002, one of which was a single-blind randomized controlled phase 2/3 trial testing AZD1222 (ChAdOx1 nCoV-19) in healthy adults. Trial participant PBMC samples were collected at day 0 and day 28 after the second dose for TCRbeta chain sequencing. Broad study findings and their caveats: Spike-specific TCR breadth and depth rose significantly after two AZD1222 doses compared with day 0 and with MenACWY recipients. The whole spike protein was spanned by vaccine-associated CD4 TCRs, and dominant responses were seen in regions 160-218 and 743-854. Nearly half of unique spike-specific TCRs reportedly recognized epitopes outside regions mutated in the B.1.351 and B.1.1.7 variants. In the small 56-69-year group, the increase in depth fell short of significance, most likely because of low power. Participants were mostly white British, with more females than males. The authors suggested clonal diversity may have been underestimated. Conclusions about previously exposed vaccinees are limited because only five to seven AZD1222 recipients were SARS-CoV-2 seropositive at baseline. Because no samples from the day 14 peak response were available, repertoires could be characterized only after the peak T cell response.

The CDR3 regions of human TCRbeta chains were analyzed by immunosequencing. On the authors' methods: Repertoire TCRs were matched against a reference library of SARS-CoV-2-specific TCRs generated with the MIRA antigen-specificity platform. Breadth was defined as the fraction of unique TCRs that were SARS-CoV-2-associated. Depth was defined as the fraction of total T cells that were SARS-CoV-2-associated. Using the MIRA data, each spike-specific TCR was mapped to the spike region that the TCR reacts to and placed in a CD4 or CD8 class. Log10-transformed breadth and depth values were compared by one-way ANOVA with Sidak's multiple comparisons tests. TCRdb obtained this table from immuneACCESS and retained in-frame rearrangements with V and J assigned. These tables miss some clones; where compared with another copy, unresolved V genes account for less than half of the shortfall, and the remainder is unexplained. Clone size and V and J calls were adopted from that table, with D and trimming inferred from the DNA. In this sample the table shows about 140,000 clones, 85% to 95% of which occur a single time. The ten largest clones represent approximately 3.8% of the sample.

Turning to this clone: This clone's antigen is unknown. One base away there is no much larger clone; base qualities are not given.

Sequencing used peripheral blood, obtained 28 days after the second AZD1222 dose. The source is an adult who received the AZD1222 COVID-19 vaccine.

The bases read TGTGCCAGCCGGCATGGGGGGTCCTACAATGAGCAGTTCTTC. The translation is CASRHGGSYNEQFF. The sequence joins TRBV6-5 to TRBJ2-1, and the D gene may be TRBD2, 6 bases matching. Reading the germline V gene gives CDR1 MNHEY and CDR2 SVGAGI. The CDR3, cysteine through phenylalanine, is 14 amino acids long. The CDR3 DNA has 42 bases and is translated from base 1. Trimming takes 8 bases from V and 1 base from J, and the germline ends sit 12 bases apart.